This T cell receptor beta chain was documented in a study of blood T cell repertoires in COVID-19. Assay used: immunoSEQ multiplex PCR; TCRdb lists only in-frame clones, some missing. The repertoire holds more than 200,000 clones, with about 90% as singletons. CDR3 length: 16 residues. Per germline, CDR1 LNHNV and CDR2 YYDKDF (reference sequence). The V and J ends lost 5 bases and 4 bases, in that order; junction bases with no gene match: 4. V usage is TRBV15 and J usage is TRBJ2-2; 13 nucleotides line up with TRBD2. The TCR sequence derives from a man between 25 and 39 years old who had recovered from COVID-19. Sequenced material: PBMCs or T cells enriched from blood (not recorded which). The CDR3 nucleotides are TGTGCCACCAGCGGACTAGCGGGGGTTGGCACCGGGGAGCTGTTTTTT. Amino acid sequence: CATSGLAGVGTGELFF.